Listed below are T cell receptor beta chains from one sample, sequenced in a study of CD8 T cells in Susac syndrome. TCRdb itself ran the immunoSEQ multiplex PCR reads through MiXCR, one entry per CDR3 protein. The data contain some 22,000 distinct CDR3 sequences, approximately 93% of them singletons. Sequencing was carried out using CD8+ T cells from PBMCs. The receptors shown here come from a human donor in good health. CDR3s include the opening cysteine and the closing phenylalanine or tryptophan. The D gene is left open where the match is weak. Clone size is not always given. Where it is, it says once, few, many or a class for expanded clones.

>TRBJ1-2|.|TRBV6-2/TRBV6-3|.
TGTGCCAGCAGTTACTCTGCCGTAGGAGGCTACACCTTC
CASSYSAVGGYTF
>TRBJ1-1|.|TRBV29-1|.
TGCAGCGTTACCGGGTCCTTGAACACTGAAGCTTTCTTT
CSVTGSLNTEAFF
>TRBJ1-1|.|TRBV12-3/TRBV12-4|.
TGTGCCAGCAGTTTAGGGGGGCGAGGCACTGAAGCTTTCTTT
CASSLGGRGTEAFF
>TRBJ2-7|.|TRBV7-6|.
TGTGCCAGCAGCTCTACGGCCGGCAGGGGATGGGACGAGCAGTACTTC
CASSSTAGRGWDEQYF
>TRBJ2-1|few|TRBV20-1|.
TGCAGTGCTAGCGATACAGGGGGGGTTTACAATGAGCAGTTCTTT
CSASDTGGVYNEQFF
>TRBJ2-3|.|TRBV4-3|.
TGCGCCAGCAGCCAACTCAGGATCACAGATACGCAGTATTTT
CASSQLRITDTQYF
>TRBJ2-2|.|TRBV29-1|TRBD1
TGCAGCGTTGACTCACCGGGACAGTTGACCGGGGAGCTGTTTTTT
CSVDSPGQLTGELFF
>TRBJ1-4|.|TRBV5-1|.
TGCGCCAGCAGCAATTCGCAGGACCATGAAAAACTGTTTTTT
CASSNSQDHEKLFF
>TRBJ1-4|.|TRBV20-1|.
TGCAGTGCTAGGGTCACAGGGACGGGGGATGAAAAACTGTTTTTT
CSARVTGTGDEKLFF
>TRBJ1-1|once|TRBV6-2/TRBV6-3|.
TGTGCCAGCAGTTACTCTGACGAGAACACTGAAGCTTTCTTT
CASSYSDENTEAFF
>TRBJ2-7|.|TRBV4-1|.
TGCGCCAGCAGCCCCGGGCGGGGCGAGCAGTACTTC
CASSPGRGEQYF
>TRBJ1-2|.|TRBV9|TRBD1
TGTGCCAGCAGCGTAGAGGGGACAGGATCCTATGGCTACACCTTC
CASSVEGTGSYGYTF
>TRBJ2-1|.|TRBV7-9|TRBD2
TGTGCCAGCAGCTCGACTAGCGGAAGCTCCTACAATGAGCAGTTCTTC
CASSSTSGSSYNEQFF
>TRBJ2-3|.|TRBV6-2/TRBV6-3|TRBD2
TGTGCCAGCAGTACGGGACTACCCACAGATACGCAGTATTTT
CASSTGLPTDTQYF
>TRBJ2-3|.|TRBV11-2|TRBD2
TGTGCCAGCAGCCCATGGGCTAGCGGGGGGGCCAAAGATACGCAGTATTTT
CASSPWASGGAKDTQYF
>TRBJ2-7|.|TRBV7-2|TRBD1
TGTGCCAGCAGTCGTAACAGGGGAATAATCTACGAGCAGTACTTC
CASSRNRGIIYEQYF
>TRBJ2-5|.|TRBV7-9|.
TGTGCCAGCAGCTTAGAGAAACAGACCCAGTACTTC
CASSLEKQTQYF
>TRBJ2-1|.|TRBV6-1|TRBD1
TGTGCCAGCAGCCGTAGCAGGGGGCTTCGAGGGAATGAGCAGTTCTTC
CASSRSRGLRGNEQFF
>TRBJ2-1|.|TRBV15|.
TGTGCCACCAGCAGTTCCCCCCTTTCGCTCCGCAATGAGCAGTTCTTC
CATSSSPLSLRNEQFF
>TRBJ2-7|.|TRBV2|.
TGTGCCAGCAGTGAATTCGGTCTTACTAGCTACCCCTACGAGCAGTACTTC
CASSEFGLTSYPYEQYF
>TRBJ2-7|once|TRBV14|TRBD1
TGTGCCAGCAGCCAAGGTGGGACAGGGATTTTCTACGAGCAGTACTTC
CASSQGGTGIFYEQYF
>TRBJ2-5|.|TRBV24-1|TRBD2
TGTGCCACCAGTGAGTCCGGGACTAACCAAGAGACCCAGTACTTC
CATSESGTNQETQYF
>TRBJ2-3|.|TRBV20-1|TRBD2
TGCAGTGCCCAGCCCCGGGGGGGCCTGTATACGCAGTATTTT
CSAQPRGGLYTQYF
>TRBJ2-3|.|TRBV20-1|.
TGCAGTGCTAGAGGGGGGACTTCCCTGATCACAGATACGCAGTATTTT
CSARGGTSLITDTQYF
>TRBJ1-2|.|TRBV14|.
TGTGCCAGCAGCCACGTCGCCTCAAACTATGGCTACACCTTC
CASSHVASNYGYTF
>TRBJ2-1|.|TRBV7-2|.
TGTGCCAGCAGCGTCAGACCAGGAGCAAAGGGCTCCTACAATGAGCAGTTCTTC
CASSVRPGAKGSYNEQFF
>TRBJ2-7|.|TRBV6-5|TRBD1
TGTGCCAGCAGCTACAGGGACAGCTACGAGCAGTACTTC
CASSYRDSYEQYF
>TRBJ2-1|.|TRBV5-1|.
TGCGCCAGCAGCTGGGATTACCACGGGAATGAGCAGTTCTTC
CASSWDYHGNEQFF
>TRBJ2-1|once|TRBV5-1|.
TGCGCCAGCAGCTTGACAGCCTCAGGATACAATGAGCAGTTCTTC
CASSLTASGYNEQFF
>TRBJ2-5|.|TRBV20-1|TRBD2
TGCAGTGGGAGAGAGGCTAGCGGGGCTACCCAAGAGACCCAGTACTTC
CSGREASGATQETQYF
>TRBJ1-1|.|TRBV5-1|.
TGCGCCAGCAGCTTGGAGGGTTATGCCACTGAAGCTTTCTTT
CASSLEGYATEAFF
>TRBJ1-6|.|TRBV6-6|.
TGTGCCAGCAGCCCCGAGGTGGGTTCACCCCTCCACTTT
CASSPEVGSPLHF
>TRBJ2-7|.|TRBV27|.
TGTGCCAGCACCGTCAGGGGTACAGGGTCCTACGAGCAGTACTTC
CASTVRGTGSYEQYF
>TRBJ1-5|.|TRBV19|.
TGTGCCAGTAGTATGGGACTTAGCAATCAGCCCCAGCATTTT
CASSMGLSNQPQHF
>TRBJ1-2|once|TRBV12-5|TRBD1
TGTGCTAGTGGTTCCCCCCTCGGACAGGGGGCTACCTATGGCTACACCTTC
CASGSPLGQGATYGYTF
>TRBJ2-7|.|TRBV10-3|.
TGTGCCATCACTCCTGAAGATCGGGCCTACGAGCAGTACTTC
CAITPEDRAYEQYF
>TRBJ1-2|.|TRBV6-5|.
TGTGCCAGCAGTTACTCTGGCGGGGATGGCTACACCTTC
CASSYSGGDGYTF
>TRBJ2-7|.|TRBV7-2|TRBD2
TGTGCCAGCAGCTCGTGGACTAGCGGGGGGTCTCTTCTCTACGAGCAGTACTTC
CASSSWTSGGSLLYEQYF
>TRBJ2-1|.|TRBV12-3/TRBV12-4|.
TGTGCCAGCAGTTTGGGCGGTCCTTACAATGAGCAGTTCTTC
CASSLGGPYNEQFF
>TRBJ2-7|.|TRBV11-2|TRBD2
TGTGCCAGCAGCTTATCGGCGGGGGTCTCCTACGAGCAGTACTTC
CASSLSAGVSYEQYF
>TRBJ2-1|.|TRBV6-2/TRBV6-3|TRBD2
TGTGCCAGCAGTCATCCGGGACTAGCATTCAGTGAGCAGTTCTTC
CASSHPGLAFSEQFF